This T cell receptor (beta chain) was observed in a study of T cells in Graves' hyperthyroidism and ophthalmopathy. The CDR3 runs 15 residues. CDR1 and CDR2 (germline): SEHNR, FQNEAQ (reference sequence). With 5 bases removed from V and 4 bases from J, the gap between germline ends came to 18 bases. Overall study results and limits: A model built on 13 V-J features separated ophthalmopathy from stable hyperthyroidism.

Amplification of TCR beta CDR3 regions used RNA as the template. Carried out on the TCR CDR3, a first-round RT-PCR used the HTBI primer set. One entry per CDR3 protein results from TCRdb running MiXCR on the multiplex PCR reads. The sample consists of approximately 260,000 distinct CDR3 sequences, around 15% of them appearing once. A note on this clonotype: Its antigen is not identified.

This receptor was identified in a woman aged 45-65 years with Graves' hyperthyroidism that later progressed to Graves' ophthalmopathy. The material sequenced was blood. The rearrangement uses TRBV7-9 and TRBJ2-7; D may be TRBD1 or TRBD2 (6 bases each). Written as DNA, the CDR3 is TGTGCCAGCAGCGATGGGGGGCTGATGGCATACGAGCAGTACTTC. Its protein product is CASSDGGLMAYEQYF.